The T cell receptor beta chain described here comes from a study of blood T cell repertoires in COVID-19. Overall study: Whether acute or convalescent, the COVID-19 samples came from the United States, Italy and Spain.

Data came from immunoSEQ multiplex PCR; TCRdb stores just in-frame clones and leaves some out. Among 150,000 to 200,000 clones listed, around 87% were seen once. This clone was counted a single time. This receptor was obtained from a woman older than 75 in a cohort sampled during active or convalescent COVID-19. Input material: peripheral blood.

The chain's CDR3 is CATSREGSHSNQPQHF. The CDR3 DNA follows: TGTGCCACCAGCAGAGAGGGGAGTCATAGCAATCAGCCCCAGCATTTT. V is TRBV15 and J is TRBJ1-5, with D uncertain. Germline loops: CDR1 LNHNV, CDR2 YYDKDF (reference sequence). CDR3 length: 16 residues. V lost 0 bases to trimming and J lost 0 bases, with 9 bases between them.